This entry concerns a single T cell receptor (beta chain). The repertoire was sequenced with immunoSEQ multiplex PCR; TCRdb's copy has only in-frame clones and lacks some. The sample consists of roughly 39,000 clones, around 80% of them appearing once. The data were taken from a study of chemoradiotherapy in HPV16-positive cancers. In the study overall: Candidate HPV-specific T-cell clones and common TCR motifs came from functional assays in a couple of HPV16-positive patients.

V lost 5 bases and J 5 bases, leaving 19 bases between the germline ends. The V gene's germline CDR1 is SGHVS and CDR2 FNYEAQ. This CDR3 is built from 16 residues. The sequences come from blood, collected from a patient who underwent chemoradiotherapy. The V gene is TRBV7-6, the J gene TRBJ1-5, with a possible D match to TRBD1 (6 bases). The TCR sequence derives from a human donor with HPV-associated anogenital cancer. The CDR3 loop reads CASSPTPGGLDQPQHF. The DNA for the CDR3 is TGTGCCAGCAGCCCGACCCCGGGGGGGCTGGATCAGCCCCAGCATTTT.